This T cell receptor beta chain came from a study of blood T cell repertoires in COVID-19. At the level of the study: Sample material is recorded as cDNA or gDNA derived from T cells, B-cell-depleted T cells, or PBMCs.

CDR1 and CDR2 from the germline V gene are SGDLS and YYNGEE. V lost 2 bases to trimming and J lost 0 bases, with 6 bases between them. This CDR3 comprises 15 residues. TCRdb's table, derived via immunoSEQ multiplex PCR, lists solely in-frame clones and lacks some. The sample holds about 100,000 clones, roughly 80% seen once. This clone was detected only a few times. Other DNA sequences of this sample code for an identical CDR3. The TCR originated in a man in his 70s with active or convalescent COVID-19. The rearrangement links TRBV9 to TRBJ1-6; no reliable D call. Sequencing used peripheral blood. Here the CDR3 DNA reads TGTGCCAGCAGCGTCGGGAGCTCCTATAATTCACCCCTCCACTTT. It encodes CASSVGSSYNSPLHF.